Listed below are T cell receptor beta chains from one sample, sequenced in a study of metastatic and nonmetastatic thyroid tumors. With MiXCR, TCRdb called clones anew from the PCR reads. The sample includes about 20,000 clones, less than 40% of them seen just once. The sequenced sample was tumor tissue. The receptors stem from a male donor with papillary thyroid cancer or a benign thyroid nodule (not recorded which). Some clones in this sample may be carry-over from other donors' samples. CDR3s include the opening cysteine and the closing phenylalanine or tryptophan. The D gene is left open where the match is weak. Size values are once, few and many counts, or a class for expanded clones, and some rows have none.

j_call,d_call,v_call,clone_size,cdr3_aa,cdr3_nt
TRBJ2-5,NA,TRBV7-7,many,CASSLVGGPGETQYF,TGTGCCAGCAGCTTAGTAGGGGGACCTGGGGAGACCCAGTACTTC
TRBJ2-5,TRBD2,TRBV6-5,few,CASSYGTSGSMWTQYF,TGTGCCAGCAGTTACGGGACTAGCGGGAGTATGTGGACCCAGTACTTC
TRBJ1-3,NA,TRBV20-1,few,CSAETPSGNTIYF,TGCAGTGCAGAGACACCCTCTGGAAACACCATATATTTT
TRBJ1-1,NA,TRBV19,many,CASSIGTTNTEAFF,TGTGCCAGTAGTATAGGGACTACGAACACTGAAGCTTTCTTT
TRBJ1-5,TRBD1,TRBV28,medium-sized,CASRTSGQGLQPQHF,TGTGCCAGCAGGACCTCGGGACAGGGGTTGCAGCCCCAGCATTTT
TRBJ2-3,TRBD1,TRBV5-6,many,CASSPLDRGTDTQYF,TGTGCCAGCAGCCCCTTGGACAGGGGGACAGATACGCAGTATTTT
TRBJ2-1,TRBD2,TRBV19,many,CASSIGEGLGHNEQFF,TGTGCCAGTAGTATAGGGGAGGGACTAGGTCACAATGAGCAGTTCTTC
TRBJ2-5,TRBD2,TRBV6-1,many,CASRGTSVETQYF,TGTGCCAGCAGGGGGACTAGCGTGGAGACCCAGTACTTC
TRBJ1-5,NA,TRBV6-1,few,CASITLLGLHQPQHF,TGTGCCAGCATCACCCTCCTGGGACTCCATCAGCCCCAGCATTTT
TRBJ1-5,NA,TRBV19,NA,CASSSTDTGHNQPQHF,TGTGCCAGTAGTTCGACGGACACGGGGCACAATCAGCCCCAGCATTTT
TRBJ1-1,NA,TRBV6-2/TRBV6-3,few,CASSYRDNTEAFF,TGCGCCAGCAGTTATCGGGATAACACTGAAGCTTTCTTT
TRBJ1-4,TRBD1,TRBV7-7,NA,CASSPTGDSNEKLFF,TGTGCTAGCAGCCCTACAGGGGACTCTAATGAAAAACTGTTTTTT
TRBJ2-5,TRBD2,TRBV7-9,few,CASSRNLGSGSEGTQYF,TGTGCCAGCAGCCGGAATCTGGGTAGCGGGAGTGAAGGGACCCAGTACTTC
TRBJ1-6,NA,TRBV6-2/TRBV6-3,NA,CSSSSRGPLHF,TGTTCCAGCAGTTCCAGGGGTCCTCTCCACTTT
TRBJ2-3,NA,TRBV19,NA,CASSRWGTSRITDTQYF,TGTGCCAGTAGTAGATGGGGTACTAGCAGAATCACAGATACGCAGTATTTT
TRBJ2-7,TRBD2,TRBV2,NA,CASMGLAGVISYEQYF,TGTGCCAGCATGGGACTAGCGGGTGTCATCTCCTACGAGCAGTACTTC
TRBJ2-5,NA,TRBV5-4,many,CASGPREAQETQYF,TGTGCCAGCGGGCCCCGGGAAGCGCAAGAGACCCAGTACTTC
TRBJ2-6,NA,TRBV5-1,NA,CASSLAVSFGANVLTF,TGCGCCAGCAGCTTGGCGGTGAGCTTTGGGGCCAACGTCCTGACTTTC
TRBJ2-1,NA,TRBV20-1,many,CSARGWGASYNEQFF,TGCAGTGCTAGAGGGTGGGGGGCTTCCTACAATGAGCAGTTCTTC
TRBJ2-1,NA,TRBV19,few,CASSTILVYEQFF,TGTGCCAGTAGTACCATTCTAGTCTATGAGCAGTTCTTC
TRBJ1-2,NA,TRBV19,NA,CASSKNDPNNYGYTF,TGTGCCAGTAGTAAGAACGATCCCAACAACTATGGCTACACCTTC
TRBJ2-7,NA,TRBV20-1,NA,CSAVGGVHEQYF,TGCAGTGCCGTAGGGGGGGTCCACGAGCAGTACTTC
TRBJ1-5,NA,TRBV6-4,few,CASSDGLSNQPQHF,TGTGCCAGCAGTGACGGGCTGAGCAATCAGCCCCAGCATTTT
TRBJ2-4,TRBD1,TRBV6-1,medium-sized,CASSSSGTGTRAKNIQYF,TGTGCCAGCAGTTCTTCCGGGACAGGGACGAGGGCCAAAAACATTCAGTACTTC
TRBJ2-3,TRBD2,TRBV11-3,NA,CASSLGGSADTQYF,TGTGCCAGCAGCTTAGGCGGGAGCGCAGATACGCAGTATTTT
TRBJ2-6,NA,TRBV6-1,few,CASSQTPGPKYNVLTF,TGTGCCAGCAGTCAAACCCCGGGACCAAAGTACAACGTCCTGACTTTC
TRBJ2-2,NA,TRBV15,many,CATSISGGELFF,TGTGCCACCAGCATCTCAGGGGGGGAGCTGTTTTTT
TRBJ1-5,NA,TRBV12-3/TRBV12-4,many,CASRPAGARGSNQPQHF,TGTGCCAGCAGACCCGCGGGGGCCAGAGGCTCCAATCAGCCCCAGCATTTT
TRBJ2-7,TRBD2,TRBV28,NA,CASTPGSSGFEQYF,TGTGCCAGCACCCCTGGTTCTAGCGGTTTCGAGCAGTACTTC
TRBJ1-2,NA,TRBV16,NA,CASSQSTAGLYADTF,TGTGCCAGCAGCCAATCCACCGCCGGTCTCTATGCCGACACCTTC
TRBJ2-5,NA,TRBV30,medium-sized,CAWSVRGAETQYF,TGTGCCTGGAGTGTCAGGGGTGCTGAGACCCAGTACTTC
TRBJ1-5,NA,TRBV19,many,CASSILGGAVYAGNQPQHF,TGTGCCAGTAGTATTTTAGGGGGGGCCGTCTACGCCGGCAATCAGCCCCAGCATTTT
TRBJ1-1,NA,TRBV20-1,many,CSARDGMNTEAFF,TGCAGTGCTAGAGATGGGATGAACACTGAAGCTTTCTTT
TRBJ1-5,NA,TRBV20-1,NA,CSAREGAVGQPQHF,TGCAGTGCTAGAGAGGGGGCCGTGGGTCAGCCCCAGCATTTT
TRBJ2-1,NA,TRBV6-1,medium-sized,CASSESGNWEQFF,TGTGCCAGCAGTGAATCAGGGAACTGGGAGCAGTTCTTC
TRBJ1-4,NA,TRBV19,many,CASSAGRLVEVDEKLFF,TGTGCCAGTAGTGCCGGCCGCCTGGTAGAGGTTGATGAAAAACTGTTTTTT
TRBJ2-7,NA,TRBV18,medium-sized,CASSPPPIPYEQYF,TGTGCCAGCTCACCACCTCCTATACCTTACGAGCAGTACTTC
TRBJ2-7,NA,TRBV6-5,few,CASSYGWIPGRGPYEQYF,TGTGCCAGCAGTTACGGGTGGATTCCGGGACGTGGCCCCTACGAGCAGTACTTC
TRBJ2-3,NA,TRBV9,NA,CASSLSGTRADTQYF,TGTGCCAGCAGCTTATCGGGGACTCGGGCCGATACGCAGTATTTT
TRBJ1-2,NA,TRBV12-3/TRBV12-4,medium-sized,CASRPTENYGYTF,TGTGCCAGCAGACCGACAGAAAACTATGGCTACACCTTC
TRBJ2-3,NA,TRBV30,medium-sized,CAWSLPPTDTQYF,TGTGCCTGGAGCCTCCCCCCAACAGATACGCAGTATTTT
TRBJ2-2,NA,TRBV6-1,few,CASSSRGRNTVELFF,TGTGCCAGCAGTTCGAGGGGTCGGAACACCGTGGAGCTGTTTTTT